This T cell receptor beta chain originates from a study of OX40 agonist ivuxolimab in advanced cancers. Study background: Anti-PD-1, anti-PD-L1 or anti-CTLA-4 therapy given earlier was allowed, and around 40% had some.

TCRdb's copy holds only in-frame clones and misses some; the assay was immunoSEQ multiplex PCR. This table has around 88,000 clones, under 95% appearing once. The receptor was derived from an adult with an advanced solid tumor such as melanoma, head and neck, liver or kidney cancer. The source was CD4+ or CD8+ T cells sorted from blood, collected in a trial of the OX40 agonist ivuxolimab.

CDR3 loop: CASSLSSGVLGNEQFF. The CDR3, as DNA: TGTGCCAGCAGCTTAAGTAGCGGGGTCCTGGGCAATGAGCAGTTCTTC. The chain employs TRBV7-3 and TRBJ2-1, with 8 bases identical to TRBD2. Per the germline V gene, CDR1 is SGHTA and CDR2 is FQGTGA. V trimming: 1 base; J trimming: 6 bases; junction bases outside the gene matches: 8. This CDR3 is 16 amino acids long.